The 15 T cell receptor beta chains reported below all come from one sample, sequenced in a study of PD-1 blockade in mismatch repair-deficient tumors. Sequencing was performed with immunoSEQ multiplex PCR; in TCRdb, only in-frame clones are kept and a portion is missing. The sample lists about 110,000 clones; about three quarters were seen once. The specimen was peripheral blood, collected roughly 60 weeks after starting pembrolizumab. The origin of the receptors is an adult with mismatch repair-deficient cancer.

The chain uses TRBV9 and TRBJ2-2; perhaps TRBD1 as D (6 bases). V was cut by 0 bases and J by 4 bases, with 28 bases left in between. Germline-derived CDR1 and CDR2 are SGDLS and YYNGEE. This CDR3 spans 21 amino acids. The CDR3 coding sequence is TGTGCCAGCAGCGTAGCTGGGTCCCCACAGGGTAGGACGGGGTCCACCGGGGAGCTGTTTTTT. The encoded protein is CASSVAGSPQGRTGSTGELFF.

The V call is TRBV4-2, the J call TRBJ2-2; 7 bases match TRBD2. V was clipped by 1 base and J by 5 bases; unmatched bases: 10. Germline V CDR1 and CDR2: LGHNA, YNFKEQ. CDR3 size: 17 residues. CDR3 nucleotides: TGTGCCAGCAGCCAAGTGGGGGGAGGCGGGGGTACCGGGGAGCTGTTTTTT. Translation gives CASSQVGGGGGTGELFF.

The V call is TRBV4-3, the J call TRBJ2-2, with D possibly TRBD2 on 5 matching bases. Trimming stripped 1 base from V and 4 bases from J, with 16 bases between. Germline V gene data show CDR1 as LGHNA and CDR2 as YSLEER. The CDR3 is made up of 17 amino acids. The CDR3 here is CASSQGHVASSTGELFF. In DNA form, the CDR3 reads TGCGCCAGCAGCCAAGGGCACGTAGCGTCGAGCACCGGGGAGCTGTTTTTT.

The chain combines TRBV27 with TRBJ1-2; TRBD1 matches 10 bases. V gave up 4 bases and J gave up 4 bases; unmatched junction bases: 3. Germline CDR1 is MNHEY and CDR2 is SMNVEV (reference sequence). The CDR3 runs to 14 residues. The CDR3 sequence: CASSSRTGGYGYTF. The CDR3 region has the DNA TGTGCCAGCAGTTCACGGACAGGGGGCTATGGCTACACCTTC.

The CDR3 is CASSSGMYQETQYF. The CDR3, as DNA: TGTGCCAGCAGCAGCGGGATGTACCAAGAGACCCAGTACTTC. This sequence joins TRBV7-2 and TRBJ2-5, with 7 bases aligning to TRBD2. CDR3 length: 14 amino acids. With V trimmed by 5 bases and J by 0 bases, 3 bases remained unmatched. Germline CDR1 SGHTA, CDR2 FQGNSA. Full variable domain (outside the CDR3, taken from reference TRBV7-2 and TRBJ2-5): GAGVSQSPSNKVTEKGKDVELRCDPISGHTALYWYRQSLGQGLEFLIYFQGNSAPDKSGLPSDRFSAERTGGSVSTLTIQRTQQEDSAVYLCASSSGMYQETQYFGPGTRLLVL.

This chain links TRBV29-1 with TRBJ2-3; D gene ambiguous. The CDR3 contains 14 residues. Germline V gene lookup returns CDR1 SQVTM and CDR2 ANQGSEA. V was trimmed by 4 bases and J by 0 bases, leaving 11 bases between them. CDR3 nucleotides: TGCAGCGTTGCTGGCGCCACCAGCACAGATACGCAGTATTTT. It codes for CSVAGATSTDTQYF.

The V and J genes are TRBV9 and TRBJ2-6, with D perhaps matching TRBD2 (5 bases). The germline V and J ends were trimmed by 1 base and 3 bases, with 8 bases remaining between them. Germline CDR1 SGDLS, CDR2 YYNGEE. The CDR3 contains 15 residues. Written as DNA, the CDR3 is TGTGCCAGCAGCGTATTTCGGGGTGGGGCCAACGTCCTGACTTTC. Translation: CASSVFRGGANVLTF.

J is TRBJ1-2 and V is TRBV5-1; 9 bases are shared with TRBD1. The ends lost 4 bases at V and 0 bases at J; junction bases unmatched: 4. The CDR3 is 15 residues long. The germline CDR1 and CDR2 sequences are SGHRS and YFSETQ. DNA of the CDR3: TGCGCCAGCAGCCGGGGACAGGGAGCTAACTATGGCTACACCTTC. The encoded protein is CASSRGQGANYGYTF.

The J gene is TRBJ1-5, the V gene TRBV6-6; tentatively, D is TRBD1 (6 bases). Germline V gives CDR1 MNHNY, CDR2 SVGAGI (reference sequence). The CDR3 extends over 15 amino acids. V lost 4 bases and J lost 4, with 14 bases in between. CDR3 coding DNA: TGTGCCAGCAGTTGGGAACAGGGCCGAAATCAGCCCCAGCATTTT. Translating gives CASSWEQGRNQPQHF.

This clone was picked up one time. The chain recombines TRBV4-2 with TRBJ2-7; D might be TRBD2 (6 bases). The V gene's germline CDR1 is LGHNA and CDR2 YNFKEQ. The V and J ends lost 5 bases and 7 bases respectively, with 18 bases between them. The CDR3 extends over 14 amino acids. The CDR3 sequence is CASSFGGGRREQYF. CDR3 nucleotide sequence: TGTGCCAGCAGCTTCGGGGGAGGAAGGCGTGAGCAGTACTTC.

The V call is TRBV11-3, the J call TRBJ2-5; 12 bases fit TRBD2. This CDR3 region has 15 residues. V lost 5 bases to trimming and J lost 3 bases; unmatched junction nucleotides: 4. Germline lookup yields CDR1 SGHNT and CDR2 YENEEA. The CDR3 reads CASSPRLAGEETQYF. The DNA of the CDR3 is TGTGCCAGCAGCCCCCGACTAGCGGGAGAAGAGACCCAGTACTTC.

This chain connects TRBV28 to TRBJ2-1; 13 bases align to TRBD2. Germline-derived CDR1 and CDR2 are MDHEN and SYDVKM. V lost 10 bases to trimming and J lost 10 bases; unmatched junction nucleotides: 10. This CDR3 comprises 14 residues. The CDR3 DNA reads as TGTGCCACCCAAGGACTAGCGGGAGTAGGAGAGCAGTTCTTC. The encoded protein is CATQGLAGVGEQFF.

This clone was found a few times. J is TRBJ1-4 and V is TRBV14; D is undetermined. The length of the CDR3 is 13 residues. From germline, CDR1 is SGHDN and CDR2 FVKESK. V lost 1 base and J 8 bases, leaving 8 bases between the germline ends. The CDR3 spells CASSQGLGEKLFF. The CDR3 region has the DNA TGTGCCAGCAGCCAAGGCCTAGGAGAAAAACTGTTTTTT.

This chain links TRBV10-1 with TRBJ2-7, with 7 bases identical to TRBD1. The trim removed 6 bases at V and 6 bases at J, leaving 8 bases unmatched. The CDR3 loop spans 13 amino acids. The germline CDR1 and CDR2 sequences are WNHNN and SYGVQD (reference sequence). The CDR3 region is CASRSGTAGEQYF. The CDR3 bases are TGCGCCAGCAGGTCCGGGACAGCCGGCGAGCAGTACTTC.

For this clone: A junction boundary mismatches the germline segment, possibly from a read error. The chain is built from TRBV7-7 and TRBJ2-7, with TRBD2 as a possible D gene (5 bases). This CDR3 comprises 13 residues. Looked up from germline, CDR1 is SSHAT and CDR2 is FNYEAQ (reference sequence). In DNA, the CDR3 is TGTGCTAGCAGCTTAAACGGGGCCTACGAGCAGTACTTC. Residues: CASSLNGAYEQYF.